This TCR beta chain was sequenced for a study of blood T cell repertoires in COVID-19. Across the study: From the United States, Italy and Spain came samples of acute and convalescent COVID-19.

Profiling relied on immunoSEQ multiplex PCR, and the TCRdb table lists in-frame clones only, not all of them. The data show about 230,000 clones, 65% to 90% seen once. Only a few counts were recorded for this clone. Germline V gives CDR1 SNHLY, CDR2 FYNNEI. V gave up 8 bases and J gave up 2 bases, with 10 bases separating them. CDR3 length equals 14 residues. The clonotype comes from a man aged 50-59 years with COVID-19, enrolled during active disease. Sequencing was done on a sample of peripheral blood. The V and J genes are TRBV2 and TRBJ2-6; D possibly corresponds to TRBD1 (5 bases). CDR3 region: CASGAFPGANVLTF. CDR3 in DNA: TGTGCCAGCGGGGCTTTCCCTGGGGCCAACGTCCTGACTTTC. The full variable domain, its missing parts supplied by reference TRBV2 and TRBJ2-6, is EPEVTQTPSHQVTQMGQEVILRCVPISNHLYFYWYRQILGQKVEFLVSFYNNEISEKSEIFDDQFSVERPDGSNFTLKIRSTKLEDSAMYFCASGAFPGANVLTFGAGSRLTVL.